A single sample gave rise to the 5 T cell receptor beta chains below, sequenced in a study of T cell responses to AZD1222 COVID-19 vaccine. The repertoire was sequenced with immunoSEQ multiplex PCR; TCRdb's copy has only in-frame clones and lacks some. The top ten clones hold about 7.1% of a sample with more than 90,000 clones, 80% to 90% of them seen once. The sample here was peripheral blood, taken 28 days after the second AZD1222 dose. The source of these receptors is an adult who received the AZD1222 COVID-19 vaccine.

The J gene is TRBJ1-1, the V gene TRBV11-3; TRBD1 agrees at 8 bases. The CDR3 sequence is 17 residues long. CDR1 and CDR2 (germline): SGHNT, YENEEA. With V trimmed by 1 base and J by 3 bases, 10 bases remained unmatched. In DNA form, the CDR3 reads TGTGCCAGCAGCTTAGGGGACAGGTTTAGAAGGGACACTGAAGCTTTCTTT. Its protein is CASSLGDRFRRDTEAFF.

J is TRBJ1-3 and V is TRBV7-9, with TRBD1 as a possible D gene (6 bases). CDR1 is SEHNR, CDR2 FQNEAQ, per germline (reference sequence). There are 15 residues in the CDR3. V gave up 3 bases and J gave up 0 bases, with 9 bases separating them. The CDR3: CASSFGGNSGNTIYF. For the CDR3, the DNA is TGTGCCAGCAGCTTCGGGGGCAACTCTGGAAACACCATATATTTT.

This clone was observed once. The gene calls are TRBV30 and TRBJ1-1, with unresolved D. The germline V gene has CDR1 GTSNPN and CDR2 SVGIG (reference sequence). CDR3 length: 12 residues. Trimming left V 2 bases short and J 1 base short, with 5 bases between. The CDR3 region has the DNA TGTGCCTGGAGTCGGGAGAACACTGAAGCTTTCTTT. Amino acid sequence: CAWSRENTEAFF. The whole variable domain, filled in from reference TRBV30 and TRBJ1-1, reads SQTIHQWPATLVQPVGSPLSLECTVEGTSNPNLYWYRQAAGRGLQLLFYSVGIGQISSEVPQNLSASRPQDRQFILSSKKLLLSDSGFYLCAWSRENTEAFFGQGTRLTVV.

The gene calls are TRBV7-2 and TRBJ1-5, with TRBD1 as a possible D gene (6 bases). The germline V and J ends were trimmed by 5 bases and 6 bases, with 14 bases remaining between them. The CDR3 consists of 14 residues. Germline assignment: CDR1 SGHTA and CDR2 FQGNSA. As DNA, the CDR3 is TGTGCCAGCAGCCCCGACAGGAATAGTCAGCCCCAGCATTTT. The encoded protein is CASSPDRNSQPQHF.

The chain has TRBV27 and TRBJ2-7; D remains unclear. Germline CDR1 MNHEY, CDR2 SMNVEV (reference sequence). The ends were cut back, 3 bases at V and 0 bases at J, with 6 bases in the middle. This CDR3 spans 13 amino acids. CDR3 nucleotides: TGTGCCAGCAGTTTGGGCAACTCCTACGAGCAGTACTTC. Encoded protein: CASSLGNSYEQYF.